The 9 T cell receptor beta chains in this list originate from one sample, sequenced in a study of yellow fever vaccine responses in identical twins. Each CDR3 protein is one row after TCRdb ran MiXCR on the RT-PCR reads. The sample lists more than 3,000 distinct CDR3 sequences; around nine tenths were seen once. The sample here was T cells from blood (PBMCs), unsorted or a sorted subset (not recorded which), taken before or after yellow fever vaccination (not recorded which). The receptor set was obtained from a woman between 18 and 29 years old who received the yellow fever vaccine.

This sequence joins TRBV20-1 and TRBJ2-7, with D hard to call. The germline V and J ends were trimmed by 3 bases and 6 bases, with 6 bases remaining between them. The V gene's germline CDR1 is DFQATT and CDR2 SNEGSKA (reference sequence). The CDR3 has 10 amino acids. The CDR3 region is CSASETEQYF. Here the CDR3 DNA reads TGCAGTGCTAGTGAAACCGAGCAGTACTTC.

The chain's CDR3 is CSVAGAEQYF. The CDR3 nucleotides are TGCAGCGTTGCAGGAGCGGAGCAGTACTTC. The rearrangement joins TRBV29-1 to TRBJ2-7, with D uncertain. Germline assignment: CDR1 SQVTM and CDR2 ANQGSEA. The CDR3 is 10 amino acids. V lost 4 bases, J lost 7 bases, and 8 bases lay in between.

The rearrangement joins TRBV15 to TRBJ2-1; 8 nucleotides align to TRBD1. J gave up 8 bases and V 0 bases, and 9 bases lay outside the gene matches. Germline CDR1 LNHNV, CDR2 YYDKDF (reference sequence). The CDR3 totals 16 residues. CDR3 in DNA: TGTGCCACCAGCAGAGATCCCGGGCAGGGGGCTGATGAGCAGTTCTTC. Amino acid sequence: CATSRDPGQGADEQFF.

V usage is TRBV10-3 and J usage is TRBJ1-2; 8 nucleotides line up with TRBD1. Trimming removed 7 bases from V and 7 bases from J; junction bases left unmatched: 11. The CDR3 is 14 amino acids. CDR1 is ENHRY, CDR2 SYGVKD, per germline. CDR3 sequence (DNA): TGTGCCATCAACGACAGGGGAAACTTTAGTGGCTACACCTTC. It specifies CAINDRGNFSGYTF.

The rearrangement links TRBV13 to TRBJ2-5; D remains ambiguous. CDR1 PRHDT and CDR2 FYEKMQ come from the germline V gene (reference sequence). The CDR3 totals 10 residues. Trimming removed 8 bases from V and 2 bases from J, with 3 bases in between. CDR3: CASAQETQYF. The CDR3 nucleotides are TGTGCCAGCGCACAAGAGACCCAGTACTTC.

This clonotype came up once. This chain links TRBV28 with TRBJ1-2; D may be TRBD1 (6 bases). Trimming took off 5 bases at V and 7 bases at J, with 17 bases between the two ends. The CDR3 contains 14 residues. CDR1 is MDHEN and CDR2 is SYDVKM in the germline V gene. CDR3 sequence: CASSTSTGIGGYTF. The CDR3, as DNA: TGTGCCAGCAGTACCAGCACAGGGATCGGTGGCTACACCTTC.

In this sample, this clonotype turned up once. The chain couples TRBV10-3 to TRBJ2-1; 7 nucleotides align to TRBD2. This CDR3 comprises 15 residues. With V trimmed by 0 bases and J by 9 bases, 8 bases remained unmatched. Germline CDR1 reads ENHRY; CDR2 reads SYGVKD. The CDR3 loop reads CAISESGGSFLEQFF. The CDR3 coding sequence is TGTGCCATCAGTGAGTCGGGAGGGAGTTTTCTTGAGCAGTTCTTC.

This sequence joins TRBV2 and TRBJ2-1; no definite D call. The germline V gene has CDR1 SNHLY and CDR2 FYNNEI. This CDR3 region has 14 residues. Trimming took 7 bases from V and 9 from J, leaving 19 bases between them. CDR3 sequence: CASTSSIGRTEQFF. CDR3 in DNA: TGTGCCAGCACTTCCTCAATCGGTAGGACTGAGCAGTTCTTC.

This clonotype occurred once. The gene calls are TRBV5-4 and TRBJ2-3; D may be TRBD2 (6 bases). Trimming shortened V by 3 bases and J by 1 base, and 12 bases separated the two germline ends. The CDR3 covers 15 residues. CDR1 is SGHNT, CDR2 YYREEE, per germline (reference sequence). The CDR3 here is CASSYPGLGTDTQYF. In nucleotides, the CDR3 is TGTGCCAGCAGCTATCCGGGACTGGGCACAGATACGCAGTATTTT.